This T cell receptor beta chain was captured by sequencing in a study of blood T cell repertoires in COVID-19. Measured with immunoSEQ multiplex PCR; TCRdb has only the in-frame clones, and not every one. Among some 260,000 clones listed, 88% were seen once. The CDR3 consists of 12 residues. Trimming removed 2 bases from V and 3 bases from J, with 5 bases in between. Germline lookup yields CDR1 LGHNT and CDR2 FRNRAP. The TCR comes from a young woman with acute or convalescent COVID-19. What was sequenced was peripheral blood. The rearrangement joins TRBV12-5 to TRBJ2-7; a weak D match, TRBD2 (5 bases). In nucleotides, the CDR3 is TGTGCTAGTGGTTTGAGCGGCTACGAGCAGTACTTC. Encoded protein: CASGLSGYEQYF.